The sequence of this T cell receptor beta chain was determined in a study of CD8+CD57+ T cells in acquired aplastic anemia. This clonotype was recorded many times. Trimming took off 9 bases at V and 9 bases at J, with 23 bases between the two ends. The length of the CDR3 is 14 residues. Germline assignment: CDR1 LNHDA and CDR2 SQIVND (reference sequence). Genomic DNA was employed as the template in profiling TCR beta VDJ and CDR3. TCRdb re-derived calls from the reads in MiXCR, one entry per CDR3 protein. Here the sample spans approximately 380,000 distinct CDR3 sequences, 60% to 80% being singletons.

The specimen sequenced was sorted CD4+, CD8+, or CD8+CD57+ T cells (not recorded which) from PBMCs. V usage is TRBV19 and J usage is TRBJ1-2; D gene ambiguous. This receptor was taken from a human donor in good health, serving as a control. The CDR3 DNA sequence: TGTGCCAGCCTTGGTGCTTATCGTGAATGGAGCTACACCTTC. Protein sequence: CASLGAYREWSYTF.